A single sample is the source of the 22 T cell receptor beta chains below, sequenced in a study of T cell responses to AZD1222 COVID-19 vaccine. TCRdb's table, derived via immunoSEQ multiplex PCR, lists solely in-frame clones and lacks some. The sample holds under 95,000 clones, under 95% seen once. This sample comprised peripheral blood, obtained on day 0 of AZD1222 vaccination. Receptor source: an adult in good health.

V usage is TRBV12-3 or TRBV12-4 and J usage is TRBJ1-1; TRBD1 is a possible D gene (5 bases). V was cut by 6 bases and J by 4 bases, with 12 bases left in between. The CDR3 covers 13 residues. The DNA for the CDR3 is TGTGCCAGCAGGAGGGGAGAGGGCACTGAAGCTTTCTTT. The encoded protein is CASRRGEGTEAFF.

This clone occurred a few times. The chain employs TRBV5-4 and TRBJ2-1; TRBD1 matches at 9 bases. Trimming removed 0 bases from V and 6 bases from J; junction bases left unmatched: 10. The CDR3 spans 17 residues. CDR1 and CDR2 (germline): SGHNT, YYREEE (reference sequence). CDR3 coding DNA: TGTGCCAGCAGCTTGGGGGCGACAGGGGACAGGGTCAATGAGCAGTTCTTC. This sequence encodes CASSLGATGDRVNEQFF.

CDR3 bases: TGTGCCAGCAGCCCGAGAGGGAAGGAGGGCCGGTACTTC. Its protein is CASSPRGKEGRYF. J is TRBJ2-7 and V is TRBV27, with a possible D match to TRBD2 (6 bases). V was trimmed by 6 bases and J by 12 bases, leaving 21 bases between them. The CDR3 has 13 amino acids. Germline CDR1 and CDR2: MNHEY and SMNVEV (reference sequence).

The chain has TRBV28 and TRBJ2-1; a weak D match, TRBD2 (5 bases). The CDR3 has 10 residues. V was trimmed by 6 bases and J by 10 bases, leaving 7 bases between them. CDR1 and CDR2 from the germline V gene are MDHEN and SYDVKM. In DNA form, the CDR3 reads TGTGCCAGCAGCGGACTGGAGCAGTTCTTC. Its protein product is CASSGLEQFF.

The chain has TRBV24-1 and TRBJ1-5; possible D gene TRBD1, 6 bases. Germline V gene lookup returns CDR1 KGHDR and CDR2 SFDVKD. This CDR3 is built from 16 residues. Trimming stripped 5 bases from V and 4 bases from J, with 17 bases between. The CDR3 bases are TGTGCCACCAGTGTTGGAGGGGGTTCGCCTAATCAGCCCCAGCATTTT. Encoded protein: CATSVGGGSPNQPQHF.

The genes are TRBV11-2 and TRBJ1-5; 10 bases line up with TRBD1. The CDR3 runs to 15 residues. The germline V gene has CDR1 SGHAT and CDR2 FQNNGV. The ends lost 5 bases at V and 2 bases at J; junction bases unmatched: 3. This CDR3 is CASSLGTGGNQPQHF. CDR3 DNA sequence: TGTGCCAGCAGCCTGGGGACAGGGGGCAATCAGCCCCAGCATTTT.

The J gene is TRBJ1-1, the V gene TRBV7-9; the match to TRBD1 covers 7 bases. The CDR3 has 12 amino acids. Germline trimming cut 8 bases from V and 1 base from J; bases unmatched to any gene: 1. From germline, CDR1 is SEHNR and CDR2 FQNEAQ (reference sequence). CDR3 sequence reads: CASRTGNTEAFF. CDR3 in DNA: TGTGCCAGCCGGACAGGGAACACTGAAGCTTTCTTT.

This chain connects TRBV14 to TRBJ1-1; the D gene is possibly TRBD1 (6 bases). CDR1 and CDR2 (germline): SGHDN, FVKESK. The V and J ends lost 0 bases and 0 bases respectively, with 11 bases between them. The CDR3 totals 16 residues. The CDR3 DNA sequence: TGTGCCAGCAGCCAAGATCGTCGGGACATGAACACTGAAGCTTTCTTT. It translates to CASSQDRRDMNTEAFF.

The V call is TRBV9, the J call TRBJ1-3, with no clear D. Deletions cut 4 bases from V and 0 bases from J, with 17 bases between. Per the germline V gene, CDR1 is SGDLS and CDR2 is YYNGEE. CDR3 length: 17 residues. CDR3 DNA: TGTGCCAGCAGCCTAGCCCCGGGATTAAGCTCTGGAAACACCATATATTTT. This sequence encodes CASSLAPGLSSGNTIYF.

The table lists this clone with a few counts. This chain joins TRBV21-1 and TRBJ2-4; the table gives TRBD2 as D, unverified against the DNA. TRBV21-1 is classified as a pseudogene. This CDR3 has 17 residues. The chain's CDR3 is CASSKEASGATGDIQYF. The DNA for the CDR3 is TGTGCCAGCAGCAAAGAGGCTAGCGGGGCCACCGGGGACATTCAGTACTTC.

The V gene is TRBV28, the J gene TRBJ2-1, with TRBD1 matching 7 bases. With V trimmed by 7 bases and J by 6 bases, 15 bases remained unmatched. The CDR3 contains 16 residues. Germline V gives CDR1 MDHEN, CDR2 SYDVKM. The CDR3 loop reads CASTPRGGAWSNEQFF. CDR3 nucleotides: TGTGCCAGCACTCCGAGAGGGGGCGCATGGAGCAATGAGCAGTTCTTC.

The gene calls are TRBV19 and TRBJ2-3; 7 bases align to TRBD2. V lost 6 bases, J lost 6 bases, and 12 bases stayed unmatched. Germline values: CDR1 LNHDA, CDR2 SQIVND (reference sequence). This CDR3 is 15 amino acids long. The CDR3 coding sequence is TGTGCCAGTAGGACCGGTGCGGGAGCCTCGGATACGCAGTATTTT. It encodes CASRTGAGASDTQYF.

The chain recombines TRBV11-1 with TRBJ2-1; D is perhaps TRBD1 (5 bases). Germline V gene sequence: CDR1 SGHAT, CDR2 FQDESV (reference sequence). CDR3 length: 15 residues. V was trimmed by 1 base and J by 7 bases, leaving 14 bases between them. CDR3 region: CASSLDWGLGNEQFF. The CDR3, as DNA: TGTGCCAGCAGCTTAGATTGGGGCCTGGGAAATGAGCAGTTCTTC.

The V call is TRBV15, the J call TRBJ2-2; D not certain. This CDR3 region has 16 residues. V was cut by 0 bases and J by 6 bases, with 14 bases left in between. The germline V gene encodes CDR1 LNHNV and CDR2 YYDKDF (reference sequence). CDR3 DNA sequence: TGTGCCACCAGCAGAGATCAATCCCGGGCGGCCGGGGAGCTGTTTTTT. Translating it yields CATSRDQSRAAGELFF.

This clone was detected once. V and J are TRBV6-5 and TRBJ2-3; D remains unclear. V was trimmed by 6 bases and J by 5 bases, leaving 15 bases between them. Germline V CDR1 and CDR2: MNHEY, SVGAGI. This CDR3 has 14 amino acids. As DNA, the CDR3 is TGTGCCAGCAGGACGACCGGGTCGGTAGATACGCAGTATTTT. The encoded protein is CASRTTGSVDTQYF.

J is TRBJ2-7 and V is TRBV5-1; TRBD1 might be the D (6 bases). The CDR3 is made up of 17 amino acids. V was trimmed by 5 bases and J by 5 bases, leaving 26 bases between them. Germline CDR1 and CDR2: SGHRS and YFSETQ. This chain's CDR3 is CASSGSGAPTVGHEQYF. In DNA, the CDR3 is TGCGCCAGCAGTGGTTCAGGGGCGCCAACCGTTGGTCACGAGCAGTACTTC. Based on the CDR3 plus reference TRBV5-1 and TRBJ2-7, the full variable domain is KAGVTQTPRYLIKTRGQQVTLSCSPISGHRSVSWYQQTPGQGLQFLFEYFSETQRNKGNFPGRFSGRQFSNSRSEMNVSTLELGDSALYLCASSGSGAPTVGHEQYFGPGTRLTVT.

This chain joins TRBV12-3 or TRBV12-4 and TRBJ1-1; D perhaps matches TRBD1 (6 bases). Trimming shortened V by 6 bases and J by 5 bases, and 13 bases separated the two germline ends. This CDR3 contains 13 residues. CDR3 sequence: CASRLGGGTEAFF. The CDR3 nucleotides read TGTGCCAGCAGGCTCGGAGGGGGGACTGAAGCTTTCTTT.

The chain uses TRBV13 and TRBJ2-1, with TRBD1 matching 9 bases. The germline V gene has CDR1 PRHDT and CDR2 FYEKMQ (reference sequence). The CDR3 has 16 residues. V shed 6 bases, J shed 1 base, and the junction held 7 bases outside the gene matches. CDR3 bases: TGTGCCAGCAGAGTTTACAGGGGGCTTTCCTACAATGAGCAGTTCTTC. This translates into CASRVYRGLSYNEQFF.

The chain recombines TRBV3-1 (or the pseudogene TRBV3-2) with TRBJ2-7, with D possibly being TRBD2 (6 bases). CDR3 length: 13 amino acids. The germline V and J ends were trimmed by 0 bases and 12 bases, with 15 bases remaining between them. Germline assignment: CDR1 LGHDT and CDR2 YNNKEL (reference sequence). The CDR3 DNA follows: TGTGCCAGCAGCCAAGAATACTCTCGGGAGTCGTACTTC. This encodes CASSQEYSRESYF.

The V and J genes are TRBV13 and TRBJ2-3; TRBD2 matches 8 bases. The CDR3 extends over 15 amino acids. V gave up 3 bases and J gave up 1 base; unmatched junction bases: 3. The germline V gene encodes CDR1 PRHDT and CDR2 FYEKMQ (reference sequence). The CDR3 loop reads CASSFRGGGTDTQYF. The CDR3 DNA reads TGTGCCAGCAGCTTCCGGGGGGGAGGCACAGATACGCAGTATTTT.

The rearrangement joins TRBV6-5 to TRBJ2-2; a possible D gene is TRBD2 (5 bases). Trimming pared 5 bases from V and 6 bases from J, leaving 13 bases between. The CDR3 spans 14 residues. Germline V lookup: CDR1 MNHEY, CDR2 SVGAGI. The CDR3: CASSPPSSAGELFF. Here the CDR3 DNA reads TGTGCCAGCAGTCCCCCGAGTAGCGCCGGGGAGCTGTTTTTT.

This clone appeared once. V usage is TRBV7-3 and J usage is TRBJ1-1; no firm D call. Deletions cut 0 bases from V and 0 bases from J, with 8 bases between. The CDR3 is 15 amino acids. Germline CDR1 and CDR2: SGHTA and FQGTGA. CDR3 DNA sequence: TGTGCCAGCAGCTTAACGGACGCCCTGAACACTGAAGCTTTCTTT. This encodes CASSLTDALNTEAFF.